A selection of T cell receptor beta chains follows, all from one sample in a study of glioma-infiltrating T cells after dendritic cell vaccination. Libraries were prepared by immunoSEQ multiplex PCR; TCRdb keeps only in-frame clonotypes and omits some of them. The table includes more than 55,000 clones, approximately 87% detected once. Sequences were derived from blood, sampled after dendritic cell vaccination. Receptor source: a human donor with glioblastoma. The CDR3 runs from the conserved cysteine through the conserved F or W. D genes are given only for firm matches. A clone size is listed for some rows: how often the clone was seen (once, few, many), or a class if it is expanded.

TRBJ2-3 NA TRBV30 NA CAWSLAVGTDTQYF TGTGCCTGGAGTCTGGCGGTTGGTACAGATACGCAGTATTTT
TRBJ2-1 NA TRBV27 TRBD2 CASSLTLAGGGEQFF TGTGCCAGCAGTTTAACGCTAGCGGGGGGGGGTGAGCAGTTCTTC
TRBJ1-5 NA TRBV30 NA CAWSGGDQPQHF TGTGCCTGGAGTGGGGGGGATCAGCCCCAGCATTTT
TRBJ1-4 NA TRBV5-1 NA CASSLLGQDNEKLFF TGCGCCAGCAGCTTGTTGGGACAAGATAATGAAAAACTGTTTTTT
TRBJ2-5 NA TRBV5-1 NA CASSLYVGRETQYF TGCGCCAGCAGCTTGTATGTGGGGCGAGAGACCCAGTACTTC
TRBJ1-5 few TRBV2 NA CASSEGGLDNQPQHF TGTGCCAGCAGTGAAGGCGGCCTGGATAATCAGCCCCAGCATTTT
TRBJ1-4 NA TRBV23-1 NA CASSHHRTDNEKLFF TGCGCCAGCAGTCACCATAGGACAGATAATGAAAAACTGTTTTTT
TRBJ2-1 NA TRBV19 NA CASSMVTSYGDSEQFF TGTGCCAGTAGTATGGTAACTAGCTACGGTGACAGTGAGCAGTTCTTC
TRBJ1-4 once TRBV4-3 NA CASSQDWAGGEKLFF TGCGCCAGCAGCCAAGACTGGGCGGGGGGTGAAAAACTGTTTTTT
TRBJ1-5 once TRBV19 NA CASSISSQPQHF TGTGCCAGTAGTATTTCAAGCCAGCCCCAGCATTTT
TRBJ2-7 few TRBV4-1 TRBD1 CASSTQQQGDYEQYF TGCGCCAGCAGCACCCAACAACAGGGGGACTACGAGCAGTACTTC